The source of this T cell receptor (beta chain) is a study of identical twins. One entry per CDR3 protein, called by TCRdb with MiXCR from the 5' RACE reads. The sample carries some 500,000 distinct CDR3 sequences, roughly 21% recorded once. With regard to this clonotype: Its antigen is unknown.

Study results and limitations: Analyses of zero insertions could, in part, be confounded by invariant MAIT and iNKT cells.

These records were also assigned to another study, of T cells expressing NK-cell markers. That paper notes: Just one sequenced donor of eight was HCMV-seronegative, while seven were seropositive. The CD3+CD56-NKG2C+ fraction was also led by these clonotypes in a few donors.

The material sequenced was CD4+ T cells sorted from blood. The receptor was derived from a young woman in good health.

The CDR3 spells CASSGTSAGAYEQYF. CDR3 DNA sequence: TGTGCCAGCAGTGGGACTAGCGCGGGCGCCTACGAGCAGTACTTC. The chain links TRBV6-1 to TRBJ2-7, with 9 bases identical to TRBD2. With 4 bases clipped from V and 2 bases from J, the junction kept 6 bases outside the gene matches. The CDR3 loop spans 15 amino acids. The V gene's germline CDR1 is MNHNS and CDR2 SASEGT.